The clone carrying this T cell receptor beta chain was detected only once. This entry belongs to a study of shared clonotypes between healthy human individuals. The method was immunoSEQ multiplex PCR; TCRdb's version includes in-frame clones alone and lacks a portion of them. The sample lists 2 million to 2.5 million clones; approximately 90% were seen once. Germline CDR1 and CDR2: MNHEY and SMNVEV (reference sequence). The CDR3 spans 16 residues. V was pared by 2 bases and J by 6 bases, with 6 bases of the junction left unmatched. Source material: naive CD4+ T cells from PBMCs. The subset denotes: CD45RA+ positively selected. This receptor was obtained from a man aged 18 to 29 in good health. Some clones in this sample may be carry-over from other donors' samples. V and J are TRBV27 and TRBJ2-2, with 10 nucleotides matching TRBD2. This CDR3 reads CASSLQASGSPGELFF. The CDR3 bases are TGTGCCAGCAGTTTACAGGCTAGCGGGAGCCCCGGGGAGCTGTTTTTT.